What follows describes a single T cell receptor beta chain. The sample originates from a study of blood T cell repertoires in COVID-19. Background on the study: Both acute and convalescent COVID-19 samples were obtained from the United States, Italy and Spain.

This CDR3 contains 13 residues. Trimming took 0 bases from V and 11 from J, leaving 14 bases between them. The germline CDR1 and CDR2 sequences are LGHDT and YNNKEL (reference sequence). Assay: immunoSEQ multiplex PCR; the TCRdb copy retains only in-frame clones and omits some. The repertoire holds 120,000 to 150,000 clones, more than 80% seen once, with roughly 12% in the top ten. This sequence joins TRBV3-1 (or the pseudogene TRBV3-2) and TRBJ2-7; tentatively, D is TRBD2 (6 bases). The receptor was isolated from a young man with COVID-19, enrolled during active disease. Source material: peripheral blood. The chain's CDR3 is CASSQETGEGKYF. CDR3 DNA sequence: TGTGCCAGCAGCCAAGAGACGGGAGAAGGTAAGTACTTC.